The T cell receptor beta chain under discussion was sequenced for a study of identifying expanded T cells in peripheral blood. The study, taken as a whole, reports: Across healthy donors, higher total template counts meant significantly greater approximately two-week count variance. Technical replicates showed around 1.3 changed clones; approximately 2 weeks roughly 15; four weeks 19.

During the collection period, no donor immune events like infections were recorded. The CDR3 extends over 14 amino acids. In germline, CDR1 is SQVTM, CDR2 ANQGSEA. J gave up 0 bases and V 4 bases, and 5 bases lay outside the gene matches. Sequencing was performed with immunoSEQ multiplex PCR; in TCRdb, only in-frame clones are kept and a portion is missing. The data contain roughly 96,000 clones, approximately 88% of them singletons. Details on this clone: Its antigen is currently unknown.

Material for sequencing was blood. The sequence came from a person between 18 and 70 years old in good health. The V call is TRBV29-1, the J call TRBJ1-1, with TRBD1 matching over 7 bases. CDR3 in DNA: TGCAGCGTTGTCTTGACAGGGATGAACACTGAAGCTTTCTTT. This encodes CSVVLTGMNTEAFF.